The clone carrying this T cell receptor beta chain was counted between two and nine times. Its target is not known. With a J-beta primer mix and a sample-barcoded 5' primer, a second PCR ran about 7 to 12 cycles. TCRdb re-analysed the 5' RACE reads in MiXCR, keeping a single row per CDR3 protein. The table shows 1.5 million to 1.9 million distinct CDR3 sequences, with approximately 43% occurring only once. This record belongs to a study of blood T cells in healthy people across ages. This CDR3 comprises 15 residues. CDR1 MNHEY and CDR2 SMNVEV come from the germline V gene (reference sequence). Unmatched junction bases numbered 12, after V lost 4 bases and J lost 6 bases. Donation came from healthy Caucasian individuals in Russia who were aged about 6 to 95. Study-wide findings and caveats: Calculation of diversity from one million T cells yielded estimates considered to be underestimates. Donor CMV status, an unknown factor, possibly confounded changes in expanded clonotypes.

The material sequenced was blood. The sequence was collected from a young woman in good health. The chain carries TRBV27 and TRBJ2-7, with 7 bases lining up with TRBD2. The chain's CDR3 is CASSSPSESGIEQYF. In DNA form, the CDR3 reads TGTGCCAGCAGTTCCCCCTCAGAAAGCGGGATCGAGCAGTACTTC.